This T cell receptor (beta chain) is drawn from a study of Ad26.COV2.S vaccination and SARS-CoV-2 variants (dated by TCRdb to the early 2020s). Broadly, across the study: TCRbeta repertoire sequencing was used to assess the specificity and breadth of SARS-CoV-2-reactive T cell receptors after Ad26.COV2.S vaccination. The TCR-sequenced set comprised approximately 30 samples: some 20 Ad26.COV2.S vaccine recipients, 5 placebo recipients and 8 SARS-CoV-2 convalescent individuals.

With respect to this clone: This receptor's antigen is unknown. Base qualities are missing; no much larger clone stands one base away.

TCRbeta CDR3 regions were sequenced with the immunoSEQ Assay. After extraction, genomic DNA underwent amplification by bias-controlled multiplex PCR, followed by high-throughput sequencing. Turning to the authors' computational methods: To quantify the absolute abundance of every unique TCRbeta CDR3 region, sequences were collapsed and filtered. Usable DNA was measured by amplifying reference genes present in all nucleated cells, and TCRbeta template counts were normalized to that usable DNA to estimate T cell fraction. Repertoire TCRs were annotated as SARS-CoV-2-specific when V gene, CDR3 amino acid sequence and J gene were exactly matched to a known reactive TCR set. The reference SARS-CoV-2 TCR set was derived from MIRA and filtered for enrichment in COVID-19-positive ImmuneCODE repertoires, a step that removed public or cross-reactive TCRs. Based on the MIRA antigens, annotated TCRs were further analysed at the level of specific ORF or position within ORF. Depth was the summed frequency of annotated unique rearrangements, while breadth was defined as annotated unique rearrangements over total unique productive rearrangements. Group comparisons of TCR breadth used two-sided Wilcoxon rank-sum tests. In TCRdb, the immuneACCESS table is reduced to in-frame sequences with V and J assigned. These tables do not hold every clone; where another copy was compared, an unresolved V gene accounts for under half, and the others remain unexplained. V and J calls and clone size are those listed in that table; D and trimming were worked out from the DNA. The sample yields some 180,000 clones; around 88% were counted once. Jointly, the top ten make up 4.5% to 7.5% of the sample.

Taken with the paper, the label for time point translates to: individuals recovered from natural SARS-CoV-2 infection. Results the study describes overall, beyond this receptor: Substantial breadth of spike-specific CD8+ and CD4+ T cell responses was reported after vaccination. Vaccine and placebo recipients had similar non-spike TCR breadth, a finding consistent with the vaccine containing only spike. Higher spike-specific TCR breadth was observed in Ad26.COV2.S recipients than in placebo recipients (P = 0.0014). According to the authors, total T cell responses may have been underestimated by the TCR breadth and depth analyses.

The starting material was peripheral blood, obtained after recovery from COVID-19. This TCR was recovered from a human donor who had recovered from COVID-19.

CDR3 protein: CATLGPRNTEAFF. The DNA is as follows: TGTGCCACTTTAGGACCGAGGAACACTGAAGCTTTCTTT. This receptor chain uses TRBV10-3 and TRBJ1-1, with the D gene call left open. As encoded in the germline V gene, CDR1 is ENHRY while CDR2 is SYGVKD. V drops 10 bases and J drops 1 base, leaving 13 bases in between. The CDR3, from cysteine to phenylalanine, totals 13 residues. CDR3 DNA only is kept here, 39 bases in frame from base 1.